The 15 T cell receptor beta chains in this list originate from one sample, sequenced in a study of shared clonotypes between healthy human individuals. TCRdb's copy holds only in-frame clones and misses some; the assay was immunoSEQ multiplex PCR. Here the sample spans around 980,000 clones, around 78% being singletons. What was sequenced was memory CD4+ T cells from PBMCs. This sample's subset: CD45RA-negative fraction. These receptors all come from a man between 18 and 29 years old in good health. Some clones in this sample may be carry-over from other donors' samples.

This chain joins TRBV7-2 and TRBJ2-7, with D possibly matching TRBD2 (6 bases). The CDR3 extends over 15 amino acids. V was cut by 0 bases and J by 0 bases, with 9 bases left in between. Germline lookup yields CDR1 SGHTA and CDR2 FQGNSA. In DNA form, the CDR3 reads TGTGCCAGCAGCTTAGCGGCGGGGCCCTCCTACGAGCAGTACTTC. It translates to CASSLAAGPSYEQYF.

The CDR3 reads CAISGGEGIGGYTF. In DNA form, the CDR3 reads TGTGCCATCAGTGGGGGGGAGGGAATAGGCGGCTACACCTTC. This rearrangement joins TRBV10-3 to TRBJ1-2; D perhaps matches TRBD1 (5 bases). This CDR3 is 14 amino acids long. CDR1 ENHRY and CDR2 SYGVKD come from the germline V gene. Trimming took 4 bases from V and 8 from J, leaving 17 bases between them.

CDR3 sequence: CASTHRESSYEQYF. DNA for the CDR3: TGTGCCAGCACCCACAGGGAGAGCTCCTACGAGCAGTACTTC. The chain employs TRBV7-8 and TRBJ2-7; weak D call: TRBD1 (6 bases). The CDR3 runs 14 residues. CDR1 and CDR2 from the germline V gene are SGHVS and FQNEAQ. The ends were cut back, 7 bases at V and 0 bases at J, with 13 bases in the middle.

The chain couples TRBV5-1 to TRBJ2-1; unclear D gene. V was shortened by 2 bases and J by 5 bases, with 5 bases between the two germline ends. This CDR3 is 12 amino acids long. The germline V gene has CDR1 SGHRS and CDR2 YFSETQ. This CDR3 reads CASSLGNNEQFF. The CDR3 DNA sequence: TGCGCCAGCAGCTTAGGAAACAATGAGCAGTTCTTC.

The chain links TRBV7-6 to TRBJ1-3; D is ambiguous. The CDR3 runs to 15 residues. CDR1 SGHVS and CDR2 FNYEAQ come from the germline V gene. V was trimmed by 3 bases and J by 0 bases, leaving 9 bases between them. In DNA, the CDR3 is TGTGCCAGCAGCTTCCCCGGACTCTCTGGAAACACCATATATTTT. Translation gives CASSFPGLSGNTIYF.

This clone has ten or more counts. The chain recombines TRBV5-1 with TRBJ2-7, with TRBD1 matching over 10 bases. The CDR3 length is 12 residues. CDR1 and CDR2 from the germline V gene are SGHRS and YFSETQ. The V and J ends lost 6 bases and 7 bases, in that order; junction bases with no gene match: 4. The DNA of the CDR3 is TGCGCCAGCACTCCGGACAGGGGGGAGCAGTACTTC. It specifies CASTPDRGEQYF. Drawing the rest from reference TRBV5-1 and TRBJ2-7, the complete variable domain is KAGVTQTPRYLIKTRGQQVTLSCSPISGHRSVSWYQQTPGQGLQFLFEYFSETQRNKGNFPGRFSGRQFSNSRSEMNVSTLELGDSALYLCASTPDRGEQYFGPGTRLTVT.

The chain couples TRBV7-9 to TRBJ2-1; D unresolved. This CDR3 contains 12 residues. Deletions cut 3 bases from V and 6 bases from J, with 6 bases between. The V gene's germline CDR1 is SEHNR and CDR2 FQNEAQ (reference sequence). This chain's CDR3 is CASSFLGNEQFF. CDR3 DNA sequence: TGTGCCAGCAGCTTCCTGGGCAATGAGCAGTTCTTC.

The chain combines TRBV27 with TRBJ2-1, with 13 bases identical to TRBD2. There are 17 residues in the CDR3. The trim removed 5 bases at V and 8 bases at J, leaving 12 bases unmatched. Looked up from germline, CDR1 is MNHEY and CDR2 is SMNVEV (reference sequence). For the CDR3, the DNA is TGTGCCAGCAGTCCTCGGACTAGCGGGAGCAGATCCTATGAGCAGTTCTTC. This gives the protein CASSPRTSGSRSYEQFF.

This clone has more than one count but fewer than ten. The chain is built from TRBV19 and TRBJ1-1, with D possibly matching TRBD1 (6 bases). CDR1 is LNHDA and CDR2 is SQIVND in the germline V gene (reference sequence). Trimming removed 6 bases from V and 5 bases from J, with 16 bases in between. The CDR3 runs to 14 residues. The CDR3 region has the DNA TGTGCCAGTAGCCCAGGGGCGCTTGGAACTGAAGCTTTCTTT. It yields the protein CASSPGALGTEAFF.

The CDR3 DNA is TGCGCCAGCAGCCCAGCTAGCGGGAGGGCCTACGAGCAGTACTTC. Its translation is CASSPASGRAYEQYF. This chain joins TRBV5-1 and TRBJ2-7; 12 positions agree with TRBD2. The V gene's germline CDR1 is SGHRS and CDR2 YFSETQ. There are 15 residues in the CDR3. V lost 4 bases, J lost 2 bases, and 4 bases stayed unmatched.

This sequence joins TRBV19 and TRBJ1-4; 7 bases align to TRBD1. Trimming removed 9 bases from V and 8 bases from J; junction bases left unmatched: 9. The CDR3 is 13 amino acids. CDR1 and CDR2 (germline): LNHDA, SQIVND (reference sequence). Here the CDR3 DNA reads TGTGCCAGCAGACAGGGACCTTTGGAAAAACTGTTTTTT. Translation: CASRQGPLEKLFF.

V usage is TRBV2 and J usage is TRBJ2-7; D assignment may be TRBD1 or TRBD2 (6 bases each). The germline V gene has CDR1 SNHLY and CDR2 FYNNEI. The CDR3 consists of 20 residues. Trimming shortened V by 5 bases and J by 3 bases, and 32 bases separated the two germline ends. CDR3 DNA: TGTGCCAGCAGTACTCCGAGGGGCACAGAGGCGGGGACACATTACTACGAGCAGTACTTC. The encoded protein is CASSTPRGTEAGTHYYEQYF.

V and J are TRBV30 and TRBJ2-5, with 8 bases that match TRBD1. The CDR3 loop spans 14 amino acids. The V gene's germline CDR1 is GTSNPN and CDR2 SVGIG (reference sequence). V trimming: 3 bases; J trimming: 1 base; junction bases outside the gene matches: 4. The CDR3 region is CAWSLQGGQETQYF. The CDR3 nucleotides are TGTGCCTGGAGCCTACAGGGGGGCCAAGAGACCCAGTACTTC.

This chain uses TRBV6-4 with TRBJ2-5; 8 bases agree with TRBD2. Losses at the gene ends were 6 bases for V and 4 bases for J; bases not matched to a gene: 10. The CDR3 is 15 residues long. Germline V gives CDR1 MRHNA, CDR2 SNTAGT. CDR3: CASRPLSGMGETQYF. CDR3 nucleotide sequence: TGTGCCAGCAGACCCCTTAGCGGGATGGGAGAGACCCAGTACTTC.

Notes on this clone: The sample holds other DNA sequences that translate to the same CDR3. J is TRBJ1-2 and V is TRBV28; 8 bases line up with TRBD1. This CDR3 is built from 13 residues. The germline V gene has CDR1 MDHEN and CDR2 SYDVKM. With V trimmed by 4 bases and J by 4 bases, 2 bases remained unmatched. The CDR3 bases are TGTGCCAGCAGTTCAGGGGGCGGCTATGGCTACACCTTC. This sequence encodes CASSSGGGYGYTF.